These 18 T cell receptor beta chains came from one sample sequenced in a study of cytomegalovirus exposure and HLA in healthy donors. Profiling relied on immunoSEQ multiplex PCR, and the TCRdb table lists in-frame clones only, not all of them. The sample records under 200,000 clones, roughly nine tenths being singletons. Sequenced input: PBMCs. Receptors originate from a woman aged 25-40 years in good health and CMV-seronegative.

The rearrangement uses TRBV11-2 and TRBJ2-2, with unresolved D. The V and J ends lost 0 bases and 8 bases respectively, with 16 bases between them. Germline values: CDR1 SGHAT, CDR2 FQNNGV. The CDR3 is made up of 16 amino acids. The CDR3 DNA reads as TGTGCCAGCAGCTTAGAGCGGCGGAGTATCCCAGGGGAGCTGTTTTTT. Encoded protein: CASSLERRSIPGELFF.

The chain couples TRBV28 to TRBJ2-3; TRBD2 agrees at 10 bases. V trimming: 3 bases; J trimming: 2 bases; junction bases outside the gene matches: 11. Germline CDR1 reads MDHEN; CDR2 reads SYDVKM. The CDR3 is made up of 18 amino acids. The CDR3 DNA follows: TGTGCCAGCAGTTTTTTAGGAACTAGCGGGAAATTCACAGATACGCAGTATTTT. Residues: CASSFLGTSGKFTDTQYF.

This rearrangement joins TRBV7-8 to TRBJ1-5; TRBD1 agrees at 10 bases. The CDR3 spans 16 residues. J was trimmed by 4 bases and V by 5 bases; bases with no gene match: 8. Germline lookup yields CDR1 SGHVS and CDR2 FQNEAQ. The CDR3 spells CASSKEGTGANQPQHF. In nucleotides, the CDR3 is TGTGCCAGCAGCAAAGAAGGGACAGGGGCTAATCAGCCCCAGCATTTT.

The V call is TRBV19, the J call TRBJ2-7, with TRBD1 matching 7 bases. The germline CDR1 and CDR2 sequences are LNHDA and SQIVND (reference sequence). CDR3 size: 17 residues. The V gene end was trimmed by 10 bases and the J gene end by 1 base; junction bases not matched to a gene: 19. CDR3 loop: CATYWDSPFSVSYEQYF. CDR3 coding DNA: TGTGCCACTTACTGGGACAGCCCCTTTTCCGTTTCCTACGAGCAGTACTTC.

V gene TRBV5-4 combines with J gene TRBJ2-5, with a weak D call TRBD2 (5 bases). V was clipped by 3 bases and J by 5 bases, with 23 bases between them. The CDR3 loop spans 17 amino acids. Germline CDR1 and CDR2: SGHNT and YYREEE (reference sequence). The CDR3: CASSSASRGRPGETQYF. For the CDR3, the DNA is TGTGCCAGCAGCTCGGCAAGCCGCGGACGGCCGGGGGAGACCCAGTACTTC.

Written as DNA, the CDR3 is TGCGCCAGCAGCCAAACCAGGGTCAACTATGGCTACACCTTC. This codes for CASSQTRVNYGYTF. The genes are TRBV4-3 and TRBJ1-2; tentatively, D is TRBD1 (5 bases). Germline loops: CDR1 LGHNA, CDR2 YSLEER. V gave up 2 bases and J gave up 2 bases, with 9 bases separating them. CDR3 size: 14 residues.

J is TRBJ1-2 and V is TRBV2; no definite D call. The CDR3 is 16 amino acids. The V end lost 2 bases, the J end lost 0 bases, and 13 bases lay between the germline ends. The V gene's germline CDR1 is SNHLY and CDR2 FYNNEI. CDR3 sequence (DNA): TGTGCCAGCAGTGAAATAGGTGCGGCAACTAACTATGGCTACACCTTC. This translates into CASSEIGAATNYGYTF.

The J gene is TRBJ2-5, the V gene TRBV5-1; TRBD2 aligns across 14 bases. V was pared by 4 bases and J by 9 bases, with 11 bases of the junction left unmatched. CDR1 and CDR2 (germline): SGHRS, YFSETQ. The CDR3 has 16 residues. CDR3 sequence (DNA): TGCGCCAGCAGCGTTGGGACTAGCGGGAGTATCGAGGCCCAGTACTTC. This gives the protein CASSVGTSGSIEAQYF.

The J gene is TRBJ2-7, the V gene TRBV7-6, with D possibly being TRBD2 (6 bases). The V and J ends lost 5 bases and 3 bases respectively, with 17 bases between them. The CDR3 extends over 15 amino acids. Germline lookup yields CDR1 SGHVS and CDR2 FNYEAQ. DNA of the CDR3: TGTGCCAGCAGCCCCCGCTCGGGGGAACTCTACGAGCAGTACTTC. This sequence encodes CASSPRSGELYEQYF.

Turning to this clone: Compared with germline, one end of the junction differs, possibly owing to a read error. The gene calls are TRBV7-7 and TRBJ2-2; D may be TRBD2 (6 bases). This CDR3 region has 17 residues. Germline CDR1 SSHAT, CDR2 FNYEAQ (reference sequence). CDR3 nucleotides: TGTGCTAGCAGCTTAGGGCCGCGTGGGGGAGGCACCGGGGAGCTGTTTTTT. Translated: CASSLGPRGGGTGELFF.

The chain links TRBV11-2 to TRBJ1-2; unclear D gene. This CDR3 is built from 13 residues. V lost 6 bases, J lost 2 bases, and 10 bases lay in between. Germline V CDR1 and CDR2: SGHAT, FQNNGV. The CDR3, as DNA: TGTGCCAGCAGTAAAAGCGGAAACTATGGCTACACCTTC. Its translation: CASSKSGNYGYTF. The variable domain in full, completed from reference TRBV11-2 and TRBJ1-2, reads EAGVAQSPRYKIIEKRQSVAFWCNPISGHATLYWYQQILGQGPKLLIQFQNNGVVDDSQLPKDRFSAERLKGVDSTLKIQPAKLEDSAVYLCASSKSGNYGYTFGSGTRLTVV.

V usage is TRBV10-3 and J usage is TRBJ1-1, with TRBD1 matching over 10 bases. J lost 4 bases, V lost 10 bases, and 6 bases had no gene match. CDR1 and CDR2 from the germline V gene are ENHRY and SYGVKD. CDR3 length: 13 amino acids. CDR3 in DNA: TGTGCCACCGGGACAGGGGAAGGCACTGAAGCTTTCTTT. This sequence encodes CATGTGEGTEAFF.

This clone has a handful of counts. The chain combines TRBV29-1 with TRBJ1-2; weak D call: TRBD1 (5 bases). V lost 6 bases, J lost 2 bases, and 13 bases lay in between. The germline V gene has CDR1 SQVTM and CDR2 ANQGSEA. The CDR3 covers 13 residues. The DNA of the CDR3 is TGCAGCGTCCCGTTAGGGGACAACTATGGCTACACCTTC. Translated: CSVPLGDNYGYTF.

V is TRBV5-1 and J is TRBJ2-1, with D possibly being TRBD1 (6 bases). This CDR3 has 15 residues. Per germline, CDR1 SGHRS and CDR2 YFSETQ. Trimming took off 0 bases at V and 9 bases at J, with 16 bases between the two ends. DNA of the CDR3: TGCGCCAGCAGCTTGGACACAGGGACCCTAAGTGAGCAGTTCTTC. The encoded protein is CASSLDTGTLSEQFF.

The chain uses TRBV5-4 and TRBJ1-2; TRBD1 matches 11 bases. V gave up 1 base and J gave up 3 bases; unmatched junction bases: 2. This CDR3 has 15 amino acids. CDR1 and CDR2 from the germline V gene are SGHNT and YYREEE (reference sequence). This CDR3 reads CASSLRTGGDYGYTF. The CDR3 DNA reads as TGTGCCAGCAGCTTGAGGACAGGGGGCGACTATGGCTACACCTTC.

CDR3 sequence (DNA): TGTGCCAGCAGGGGTACTAGCAGTAGCACAGATACGCAGTATTTT. Translating it yields CASRGTSSSTDTQYF. This rearrangement joins TRBV2 to TRBJ2-3; D is possibly TRBD2 (6 bases). V gave up 6 bases and J gave up 0 bases, with 13 bases separating them. The germline V gene has CDR1 SNHLY and CDR2 FYNNEI. The CDR3 consists of 15 residues.

J is TRBJ1-2 and V is TRBV7-9; the match to TRBD1 covers 10 bases. J lost 1 base, V lost 5 bases, and 7 bases had no gene match. CDR3 length equals 16 residues. Germline CDR1 reads SEHNR; CDR2 reads FQNEAQ (reference sequence). CDR3 protein: CASSRGGQGDNYGYTF. The DNA of the CDR3 is TGTGCCAGCAGCCGAGGAGGACAGGGGGATAACTATGGCTACACCTTC. The variable domain in full, completed from reference TRBV7-9 and TRBJ1-2, reads DTGVSQNPRHKITKRGQNVTFRCDPISEHNRLYWYRQTLGQGPEFLTYFQNEAQLEKSRLLSDRFSAERPKGSFSTLEIQRTEQGDSAMYLCASSRGGQGDNYGYTFGSGTRLTVV.

This chain joins TRBV5-1 and TRBJ2-1; D is perhaps TRBD1 or TRBD2 (6 bases each). The CDR3 loop spans 17 amino acids. V shed 3 bases and J shed 0 bases, with 16 bases lying between them. Germline CDR1 and CDR2: SGHRS and YFSETQ. DNA of the CDR3: TGCGCCAGCAGCTCCACTCCTACGGGGGCCTCCTACAATGAGCAGTTCTTC. Translation: CASSSTPTGASYNEQFF.